Listed below are T cell receptor beta chains from one sample, sequenced in a study of early T cells in non-severe SARS-CoV-2 infection. One entry per CDR3 protein results from TCRdb running MiXCR on the 5' RACE reads. Seen here are some 64,000 distinct CDR3 sequences, 10% to 13% observed once, and the top ten hold around 1.8%. Sequencing was carried out using whole blood. These TCRs come from an adult who was a healthcare worker with PCR-confirmed SARS-CoV-2 infection or an uninfected control (not recorded which). CDR3s include the opening cysteine and the closing phenylalanine or tryptophan. The D gene is left open where the match is weak. Part of the rows lack a size; the others show once, few, many or a class for expanded clones.

v_call: TRBV11-2
j_call: TRBJ2-7
d_call: .
clone_size: many
cdr3_nt: TGTGCCAGCAGCTTAGAGATGGGGTCCGCGACCGAGCAGTACTTC
cdr3_aa: CASSLEMGSATEQYF

v_call: TRBV11-1
j_call: TRBJ2-1
d_call: .
clone_size: many
cdr3_nt: TGTGCCAGCAGTAACCAGGGTAATGAGCAGTTCTTC
cdr3_aa: CASSNQGNEQFF

v_call: TRBV30
j_call: TRBJ1-2
d_call: .
clone_size: many
cdr3_nt: TGTGCCTGGAGAATTTCAACCGGATTAAATAACTATGGCTACACCTTC
cdr3_aa: CAWRISTGLNNYGYTF

v_call: TRBV5-1
j_call: TRBJ2-7
d_call: TRBD2
clone_size: .
cdr3_nt: TGCGCCAGCATCCCACTCGGGCTAGCGGGCATCTCCTACGAGCAGTACTTC
cdr3_aa: CASIPLGLAGISYEQYF

v_call: TRBV11-2
j_call: TRBJ2-1
d_call: .
clone_size: many
cdr3_nt: TGTGCCAGCAGCCCGGTTGGGTCAGGGCTCGCCTACAATGAGCAGTTCTTC
cdr3_aa: CASSPVGSGLAYNEQFF

v_call: TRBV3-1
j_call: TRBJ2-7
d_call: TRBD2
clone_size: many
cdr3_nt: TGTGCCAGCAGCCTGAGCGGGGGGGCCTACGAGCAGTACTTC
cdr3_aa: CASSLSGGAYEQYF

v_call: TRBV5-1
j_call: TRBJ1-6
d_call: .
clone_size: few
cdr3_nt: TGCGCCAGCAGCTTGGACAGGGCTTTGAATTCACCCCTCCACTTT
cdr3_aa: CASSLDRALNSPLHF

v_call: TRBV7-8
j_call: TRBJ2-1
d_call: .
clone_size: many
cdr3_nt: TGTGCCAGCAGCTCGGCGGGTAATGAGCAGTTCTTC
cdr3_aa: CASSSAGNEQFF

v_call: TRBV13
j_call: TRBJ1-1
d_call: .
clone_size: .
cdr3_nt: TGTGCCAGCAGCGTTAGCCCACAGTCTCCTGACGCTTTCTTT
cdr3_aa: CASSVSPQSPDAFF

v_call: TRBV12-3/TRBV12-4
j_call: TRBJ2-2
d_call: .
clone_size: .
cdr3_nt: TGTGCCAGCAGTTTAGTGGGGCGAGGGAACACCGGGGAGCTGTTTTTT
cdr3_aa: CASSLVGRGNTGELFF

v_call: TRBV6-4
j_call: TRBJ2-3
d_call: .
clone_size: .
cdr3_nt: TGTGCCAGCAGTGGGGGCCCGGCAAATACGCAGTATTTT
cdr3_aa: CASSGGPANTQYF

v_call: TRBV6-2/TRBV6-3
j_call: TRBJ2-1
d_call: .
clone_size: many
cdr3_nt: TGTGCCAGCAGTTGGACCAGCTCCTACAATGAGCAGTTCTTC
cdr3_aa: CASSWTSSYNEQFF

v_call: TRBV7-2
j_call: TRBJ1-2
d_call: .
clone_size: .
cdr3_nt: TGTGCCAGCAGCCCACCGGGCGCCGACTATGGCTACACCTTC
cdr3_aa: CASSPPGADYGYTF

v_call: TRBV3-1
j_call: TRBJ2-7
d_call: .
clone_size: many
cdr3_nt: TGTGCCAGCAGCGGGCCGGCAGGACGAAGCTCCTACGAGCAGTACTTC
cdr3_aa: CASSGPAGRSSYEQYF

v_call: TRBV7-5
j_call: TRBJ1-2
d_call: .
clone_size: many
cdr3_nt: .
cdr3_aa: CISVPEAPDRGIGTNYGYTF

v_call: TRBV4-3
j_call: TRBJ2-7
d_call: .
clone_size: few
cdr3_nt: TGCGCCAGCAGCCAAGAAGTTGGTGGAATGCTGCCCTACGAGCAGTACTTC
cdr3_aa: CASSQEVGGMLPYEQYF

v_call: TRBV30
j_call: TRBJ2-1
d_call: .
clone_size: few
cdr3_nt: TGTGCCTGGGACTACCTCGAAGAGCAGTTCTTC
cdr3_aa: CAWDYLEEQFF

v_call: TRBV5-5
j_call: TRBJ2-3
d_call: TRBD1
clone_size: few
cdr3_nt: TGTGCCAGCGGATTAGGACAGGGCCGCACAGATACGCAGTATTTT
cdr3_aa: CASGLGQGRTDTQYF

v_call: TRBV4-2
j_call: TRBJ2-3
d_call: TRBD2
clone_size: many
cdr3_nt: TGTGCCAGCAGCCCGGTCGGGACTAGCGGGGGGGCCGGCACAGATACGCAGTATTTT
cdr3_aa: CASSPVGTSGGAGTDTQYF

v_call: TRBV2
j_call: TRBJ2-7
d_call: TRBD1
clone_size: many
cdr3_nt: TGTGCCAGCAGTGGGCGGGACAGGGTCTTAGCTACAACCTACGAGCAGTACTTC
cdr3_aa: CASSGRDRVLATTYEQYF

v_call: TRBV5-1
j_call: TRBJ1-2
d_call: .
clone_size: .
cdr3_nt: TGCGCCAGCAGCTTGGCTCCAGGTCAGAATGGCTACACCTTC
cdr3_aa: CASSLAPGQNGYTF

v_call: TRBV7-2
j_call: TRBJ2-3
d_call: .
clone_size: once
cdr3_nt: TGTGCCAGCAGCTTACTCGTAGCGGACACAGATACGCAGTATTTT
cdr3_aa: CASSLLVADTDTQYF

v_call: TRBV12-3/TRBV12-4
j_call: TRBJ1-2
d_call: .
clone_size: few
cdr3_nt: TGTGCCAGCAGTTTTACGCCACAGGGCCATGGCTACACCTTC
cdr3_aa: CASSFTPQGHGYTF

v_call: TRBV20-1
j_call: TRBJ1-2
d_call: TRBD1
clone_size: many
cdr3_nt: TGCAGTGCTAGAGATCGAGGACAGGGGGTGACTCGCTATGGCTACACCTTC
cdr3_aa: CSARDRGQGVTRYGYTF

v_call: TRBV2
j_call: TRBJ2-7
d_call: TRBD2
clone_size: few
cdr3_nt: TGTGCCAGCATCCTAGCGGGCTCTTACGAGCAGTACTTC
cdr3_aa: CASILAGSYEQYF

v_call: TRBV20-1
j_call: TRBJ1-6
d_call: TRBD1
clone_size: many
cdr3_nt: TGCAGTGCTAGCGGGACAGGGGGTTCACCCCTCCACTTT
cdr3_aa: CSASGTGGSPLHF

v_call: TRBV20-1
j_call: TRBJ2-1
d_call: TRBD2
clone_size: few
cdr3_nt: TGCAGTGCTAGAGATCCACTAGCGGGCCATATCGATGAGCAGTTCTTC
cdr3_aa: CSARDPLAGHIDEQFF

v_call: TRBV27
j_call: TRBJ2-1
d_call: .
clone_size: many
cdr3_nt: TGTGCCAGCAGTTTAAACGGGGCCAACTCCTACAATGAGCAGTTCTTC
cdr3_aa: CASSLNGANSYNEQFF

v_call: TRBV5-8
j_call: TRBJ1-1
d_call: .
clone_size: few
cdr3_nt: TGTGCCAGCACCTCCAGGTTGGGGGTGACTGAAGCTTTCTTT
cdr3_aa: CASTSRLGVTEAFF

v_call: TRBV21-1
j_call: TRBJ2-7
d_call: .
clone_size: many
cdr3_nt: TGTGCCAGCAGCAAGACAGGGGGCTACGAGCAGTACTTC
cdr3_aa: CASSKTGGYEQYF